This T cell receptor beta chain was recorded in a study of T cells in narcolepsy. In the study overall: Enrolled donors included narcolepsy type 1 or type 2 patients and healthy controls.

Note on this clone: Its antigen remains unidentified.

Here immunoSEQ multiplex PCR was the method, and the copy in TCRdb shows in-frame clones only, minus some. The data show 31,000 or so clones, almost 90% seen once. Germline-derived CDR1 and CDR2 are SGDLS and YYNGEE. The CDR3 has 15 residues. Trimming pared 0 bases from V and 8 bases from J, leaving 14 bases between. Overall study results and limits: Some memory CD4+ repertoires had no autoreactive clone sequences. HCRT-specific and TRIB2-specific autoreactive clonotypes appeared among same-patient CSF and blood CD4+ clonotypes. Reportedly, autoreactive clonotypes were serially detected in patients' blood but not controls'.

This sequence was found in a human donor with narcolepsy. The genes are TRBV9 and TRBJ1-4, with D perhaps matching TRBD1 (6 bases). The sequencing input was CD45RA- memory CD4+ T cells from PBMCs. CDR3: CASSVGCGGREKLFF. The CDR3 DNA follows: TGTGCCAGCAGCGTAGGGTGCGGGGGGCGAGAAAAACTGTTTTTT. Full variable domain (rest looked up from reference TRBV9 and TRBJ1-4): DSGVTQTPKHLITATGQRVTLRCSPRSGDLSVYWYQQSLDQGLQFLIQYYNGEERAKGNILERFSAQQFPDLHSELNLSSLELGDSALYFCASSVGCGGREKLFFGSGTQLSVL.